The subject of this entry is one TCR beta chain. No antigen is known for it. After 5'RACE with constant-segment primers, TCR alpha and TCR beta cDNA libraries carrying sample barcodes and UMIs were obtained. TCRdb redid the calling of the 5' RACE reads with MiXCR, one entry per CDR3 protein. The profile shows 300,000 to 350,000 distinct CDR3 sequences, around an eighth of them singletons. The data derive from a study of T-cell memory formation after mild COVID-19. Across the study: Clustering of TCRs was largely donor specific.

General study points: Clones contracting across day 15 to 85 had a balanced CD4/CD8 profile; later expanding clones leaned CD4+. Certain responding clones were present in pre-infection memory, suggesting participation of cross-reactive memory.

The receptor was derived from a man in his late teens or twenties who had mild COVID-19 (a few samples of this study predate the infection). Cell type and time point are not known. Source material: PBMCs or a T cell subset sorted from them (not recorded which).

The CDR3 sequence: CASSHRGGGSNTEAFF. The CDR3 nucleotides read TGTGCCAGCAGCCACCGGGGGGGCGGATCAAACACTGAAGCTTTCTTT. The chain recombines TRBV11-3 with TRBJ1-1; D is perhaps TRBD1 (6 bases). V dropped 5 bases and J dropped 2 bases, with 18 bases sitting between them. This CDR3 is 16 amino acids long. In germline, CDR1 is SGHNT, CDR2 YENEEA.